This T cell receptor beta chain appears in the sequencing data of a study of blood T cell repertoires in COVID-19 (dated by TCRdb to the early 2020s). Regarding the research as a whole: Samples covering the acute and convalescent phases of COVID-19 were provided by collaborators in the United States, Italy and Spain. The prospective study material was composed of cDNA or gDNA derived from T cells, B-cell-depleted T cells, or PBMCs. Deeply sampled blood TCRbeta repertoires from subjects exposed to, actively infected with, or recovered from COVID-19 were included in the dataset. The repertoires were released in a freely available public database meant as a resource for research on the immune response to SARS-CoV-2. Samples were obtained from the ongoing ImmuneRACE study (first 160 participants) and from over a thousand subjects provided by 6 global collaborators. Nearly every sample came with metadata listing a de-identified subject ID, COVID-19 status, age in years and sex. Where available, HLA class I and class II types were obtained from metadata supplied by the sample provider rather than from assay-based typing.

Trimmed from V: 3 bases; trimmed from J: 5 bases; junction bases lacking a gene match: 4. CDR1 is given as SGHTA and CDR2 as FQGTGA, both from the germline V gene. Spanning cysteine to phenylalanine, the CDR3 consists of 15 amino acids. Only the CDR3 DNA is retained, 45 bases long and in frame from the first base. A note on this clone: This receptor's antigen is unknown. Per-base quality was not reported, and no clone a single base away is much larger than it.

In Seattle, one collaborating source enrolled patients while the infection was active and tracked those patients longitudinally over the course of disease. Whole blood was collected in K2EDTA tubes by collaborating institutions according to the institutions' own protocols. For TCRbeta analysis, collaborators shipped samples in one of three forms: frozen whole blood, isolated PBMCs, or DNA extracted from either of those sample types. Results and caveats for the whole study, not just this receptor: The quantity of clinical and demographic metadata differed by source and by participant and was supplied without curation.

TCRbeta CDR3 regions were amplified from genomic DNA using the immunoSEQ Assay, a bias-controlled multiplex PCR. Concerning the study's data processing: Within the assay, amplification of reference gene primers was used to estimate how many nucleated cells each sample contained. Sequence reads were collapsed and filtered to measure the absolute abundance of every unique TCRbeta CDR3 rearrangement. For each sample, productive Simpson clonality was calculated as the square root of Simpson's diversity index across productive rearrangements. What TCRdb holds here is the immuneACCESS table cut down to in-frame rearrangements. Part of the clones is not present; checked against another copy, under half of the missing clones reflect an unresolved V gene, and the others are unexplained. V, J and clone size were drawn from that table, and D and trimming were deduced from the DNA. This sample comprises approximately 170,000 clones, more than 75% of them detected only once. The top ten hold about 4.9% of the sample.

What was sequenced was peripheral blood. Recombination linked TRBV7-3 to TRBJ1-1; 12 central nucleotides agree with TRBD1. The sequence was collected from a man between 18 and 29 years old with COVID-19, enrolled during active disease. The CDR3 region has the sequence CASSLGTGGRTEAFF. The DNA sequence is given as TGTGCCAGCAGCTTGGGGACAGGGGGCCGGACTGAAGCTTTCTTT.